These 23 T cell receptor beta chains came from one sample sequenced in a study of blood T cell repertoires in COVID-19. Some clones are missing from TCRdb's copy, which holds only in-frame ones; the method was immunoSEQ multiplex PCR. The sample consists of roughly 250,000 clones, about 83% of them appearing once. Sequencing used peripheral blood. All receptors come from a man aged 40-49 years with active or convalescent COVID-19.

This chain uses TRBV19 with TRBJ2-2, with 7 bases aligning to TRBD1. Per germline, CDR1 LNHDA and CDR2 SQIVND (reference sequence). Trimming at V came to 9 bases and at J to 7 bases, leaving 5 bases not matched to a gene. The CDR3 sequence is 12 residues long. The CDR3 nucleotides read TGTGCCAGCACCAGGGGGTTCGGGGAGCTGTTTTTT. The encoded protein is CASTRGFGELFF.

This rearrangement joins TRBV6-5 to TRBJ2-5, with TRBD2 matching over 8 bases. Germline-derived CDR1 and CDR2 are MNHEY and SVGAGI. This CDR3 has 16 residues. Unmatched junction bases numbered 9, after V lost 3 bases and J lost 3 bases. The CDR3 loop reads CASSYSPGLGEETQYF. As DNA, the CDR3 is TGTGCCAGCAGTTATTCCCCGGGACTAGGGGAAGAGACCCAGTACTTC.

J is TRBJ2-7 and V is TRBV24-1; perhaps TRBD1 as D (6 bases). Germline CDR1 reads KGHDR; CDR2 reads SFDVKD. CDR3 length equals 13 residues. The V end was cut by 10 bases, the J end by 3 bases, with 15 bases between. This chain's CDR3 is CATQGGDGYEQYF. CDR3 in DNA: TGTGCCACGCAAGGGGGAGACGGCTACGAGCAGTACTTC.

The chain recombines TRBV5-5 with TRBJ2-3; TRBD1 agrees at 9 bases. Germline V CDR1 and CDR2: SGHKS, YYEKEE (reference sequence). V was pared by 4 bases and J by 5 bases, with 14 bases of the junction left unmatched. The CDR3 covers 17 residues. CDR3 bases: TGTGCCAGCAGCCGCTCCCCCGGGACAGGGATGGGAGATACGCAGTATTTT. Translation gives CASSRSPGTGMGDTQYF.

V gene TRBV3-1 (or the pseudogene TRBV3-2) combines with J gene TRBJ2-7; D might be TRBD1 (5 bases). The CDR3 is 12 amino acids. Germline V lookup: CDR1 LGHDT, CDR2 YNNKEL (reference sequence). V was pared by 4 bases and J by 6 bases, with 10 bases between. The DNA of the CDR3 is TGTGCCAGCAGCCTCCATAGGGGCGAGCAGTACTTC. Its translation is CASSLHRGEQYF.

CDR3: CATSRAPIGQGGHEQYF. The CDR3 bases are TGTGCCACCAGCAGAGCCCCTATAGGGCAGGGCGGCCACGAGCAGTACTTC. This sequence joins TRBV15 and TRBJ2-7, with D possibly being TRBD1 (5 bases). Germline V gene data show CDR1 as LNHNV and CDR2 as YYDKDF (reference sequence). There are 17 residues in the CDR3. Trimming cost V 1 base and J 5 bases, with 21 bases left between them. The whole variable domain, remainder taken from reference TRBV15 and TRBJ2-7, is DAMVIQNPRYQVTQFGKPVTLSCSQTLNHNVMYWYQQKSSQAPKLLFHYYDKDFNNEADTPDNFQSRRPNTSFCFLDIRSPGLGDTAMYLCATSRAPIGQGGHEQYFGPGTRLTVT.

This clone has only one observation. CDR3 residues: CASSLAPLDRIKQETQYF. CDR3 nucleotides: TGTGCCAGCAGCTTAGCCCCATTGGACAGGATCAAGCAAGAGACCCAGTACTTC. V gene TRBV7-6 combines with J gene TRBJ2-5; 7 bases line up with TRBD1. J lost 2 bases, V lost 0 bases, and 12 bases had no gene match. The CDR3 consists of 18 residues. Germline-derived CDR1 and CDR2 are SGHVS and FNYEAQ.

This sequence joins TRBV5-4 and TRBJ1-3, with D possibly being TRBD1 (6 bases). Germline-derived CDR1 and CDR2 are SGHNT and YYREEE (reference sequence). Deletions cut 0 bases from V and 5 bases from J, with 18 bases between. The CDR3 contains 17 residues. The CDR3: CASSLAGRSGHRNTIYF. The DNA of the CDR3 is TGTGCCAGCAGCTTGGCCGGGAGGTCGGGACACCGAAACACCATATATTTT.

The chain couples TRBV21-1 to TRBJ1-2; TRBD1 reflects the table's D call only, with no check against the DNA. TRBV21-1 is designated a pseudogene. The CDR3 is 18 residues long. CDR3 sequence (DNA): TGTGCCAGCAGCAAAGGGTCGCCGGGACAGGGATCCCCCTATGGCTACACCTTC. Translating gives CASSKGSPGQGSPYGYTF.

The chain is built from TRBV10-3 and TRBJ1-5; possibly TRBD1 for D (5 bases). Trimming took off 4 bases at V and 7 bases at J, with 11 bases between the two ends. This CDR3 comprises 13 residues. The germline V gene has CDR1 ENHRY and CDR2 SYGVKD. The CDR3 nucleotides are TGTGCCATCAGTGTTGGAGGGGACCAGCCCCAGCATTTT. Amino acids: CAISVGGDQPQHF.

In this sample, this clone turned up once. This chain joins TRBV28 and TRBJ2-2; 7 positions agree with TRBD2. This CDR3 is 15 amino acids long. The germline V gene has CDR1 MDHEN and CDR2 SYDVKM. The ends lost 2 bases at V and 3 bases at J; junction bases unmatched: 3. CDR3 nucleotides: TGTGCCAGCAGTTTAAGCGGGACCGACACCGGGGAGCTGTTTTTT. Its translation is CASSLSGTDTGELFF.

The chain combines TRBV11-3 with TRBJ1-2; 7 bases are shared with TRBD1. The length of the CDR3 is 15 residues. CDR1 is SGHNT and CDR2 is YENEEA in the germline V gene. The V segment lost 1 base and the J segment 2 bases; nucleotides outside the gene matches: 4. The CDR3: CASSLGPQGNYGYTF. The CDR3 nucleotides read TGTGCCAGCAGCTTAGGCCCACAGGGGAACTATGGCTACACCTTC.

J is TRBJ2-3 and V is TRBV9; no clear D gene. V was cut by 0 bases and J by 4 bases, with 3 bases left in between. The CDR3 has 12 residues. CDR1 and CDR2 (germline): SGDLS, YYNGEE. The CDR3 spells CASSVVADTQYF. The CDR3 DNA sequence: TGTGCCAGCAGCGTAGTCGCAGATACGCAGTATTTT.

CDR3 nucleotide sequence: TGTGCCAGTAGTACCCCTCAGGGGCGTGGGAGCAATCAGCCCCAGCATTTT. This gives the protein CASSTPQGRGSNQPQHF. V gene TRBV19 combines with J gene TRBJ1-5; D might be TRBD1 (6 bases). The CDR3 is 17 residues long. Trimming shortened V by 4 bases and J by 1 base, and 17 bases separated the two germline ends. Germline V gene lookup returns CDR1 LNHDA and CDR2 SQIVND (reference sequence). The variable domain in full, with the rest retrieved from reference TRBV19 and TRBJ1-5, is DGGITQSPKYLFRKEGQNVTLSCEQNLNHDAMYWYRQDPGQGLRLIYYSQIVNDFQKGDIAEGYSVSREKKESFPLTVTSAQKNPTAFYLCASSTPQGRGSNQPQHFGDGTRLSIL.

The genes are TRBV2 and TRBJ1-6; no clear D. The CDR3 is made up of 15 amino acids. CDR1 SNHLY and CDR2 FYNNEI come from the germline V gene. V was shortened by 3 bases and J by 9 bases, with 15 bases between the two germline ends. The CDR3 sequence is CASSDGLGTTSPLHF. In DNA, the CDR3 is TGTGCCAGCAGTGATGGACTTGGAACCACTTCACCCCTCCACTTT.

The chain employs TRBV19 and TRBJ1-1, with D hard to call. CDR3 length: 13 residues. V was shortened by 3 bases and J by 3 bases, with 8 bases between the two germline ends. Germline V gene data show CDR1 as LNHDA and CDR2 as SQIVND (reference sequence). The CDR3 sequence: CASSIEGDTEAFF. Here the CDR3 DNA reads TGTGCCAGTAGTATTGAGGGAGACACTGAAGCTTTCTTT.

This clone was detected once. The chain couples TRBV24-1 to TRBJ2-2; D uncertain. Deletions cut 7 bases from V and 1 base from J, with 9 bases between. The CDR3 consists of 14 residues. Germline CDR1 KGHDR, CDR2 SFDVKD. Here the CDR3 reads CATRDTGNTGELFF. Here the CDR3 DNA reads TGTGCCACCAGAGACACCGGGAACACCGGGGAGCTGTTTTTT.

The chain is built from TRBV6-6 and TRBJ1-5; D not certain. Trimming removed 8 bases at V and 0 bases at J, with 11 bases between. The CDR3 is 14 amino acids. The V gene's germline CDR1 is MNHNY and CDR2 SVGAGI (reference sequence). CDR3 coding DNA: TGTGCCAGCGACAAAATTATTAGCAATCAGCCCCAGCATTTT. It yields the protein CASDKIISNQPQHF.

The CDR3 reads CATNSGGGDTEAFF. CDR3 sequence (DNA): TGTGCCACCAATTCGGGAGGAGGGGACACTGAAGCTTTCTTT. This rearrangement joins TRBV24-1 to TRBJ1-1, with D possibly being TRBD1 (5 bases). The germline V gene has CDR1 KGHDR and CDR2 SFDVKD. The ends were cut back, 8 bases at V and 3 bases at J, with 15 bases in the middle. CDR3 length equals 14 residues.

The chain recombines TRBV5-1 with TRBJ1-1; D possibly corresponds to TRBD1 (6 bases). CDR1 SGHRS and CDR2 YFSETQ come from the germline V gene. V was pared by 3 bases and J by 3 bases, with 12 bases between. CDR3 size: 14 residues. CDR3 loop: CASSSQGRDTEAFF. Here the CDR3 DNA reads TGCGCCAGCAGCTCACAGGGACGGGACACTGAAGCTTTCTTT. The full variable domain, in which reference TRBV5-1 and TRBJ1-1 provide the parts outside the CDR3, is KAGVTQTPRYLIKTRGQQVTLSCSPISGHRSVSWYQQTPGQGLQFLFEYFSETQRNKGNFPGRFSGRQFSNSRSEMNVSTLELGDSALYLCASSSQGRDTEAFFGQGTRLTVV.

V is TRBV10-3 and J is TRBJ1-2; 7 bases match TRBD1. Per the germline V gene, CDR1 is ENHRY and CDR2 is SYGVKD. CDR3 length: 11 amino acids. After removal of 10 bases from V and 4 bases from J, the junction contained 3 bases not matched to a gene. The CDR3 sequence: CATQGGYGYTF. CDR3 DNA sequence: TGTGCCACGCAGGGGGGCTATGGCTACACCTTC.

V is TRBV2 and J is TRBJ1-1; maybe TRBD1 (5 bases). Per the germline V gene, CDR1 is SNHLY and CDR2 is FYNNEI. This CDR3 contains 13 residues. Trimming left V 3 bases short and J 4 bases short, with 9 bases between. The CDR3 spells CASSEEGITEAFF. The CDR3 DNA reads as TGTGCCAGCAGTGAGGAGGGGATCACTGAAGCTTTCTTT.

V gene TRBV3-1 (or the pseudogene TRBV3-2) combines with J gene TRBJ1-5, with no clear D. From germline, CDR1 is LGHDT and CDR2 YNNKEL (reference sequence). This CDR3 has 14 residues. V was trimmed by 6 bases and J by 3 bases, leaving 12 bases between them. The chain's CDR3 is CASSLRLSNQPQHF. Here the CDR3 DNA reads TGTGCCAGCAGTCTTCGACTGTCCAATCAGCCCCAGCATTTT.